Below, one TCR beta chain is given with its context. Produced via immunoSEQ multiplex PCR; TCRdb's table is partial and in-frame only. The data contain about 210,000 clones, around 89% of them seen just once; the ten biggest clones take up roughly 5%. The data were taken from a study of blood T cell repertoires in COVID-19. Study background: The analysed material was cDNA or gDNA that came from T cells, B-cell-depleted T cells, or PBMCs.

Losses at the gene ends were 1 base for V and 5 bases for J; bases not matched to a gene: 4. This CDR3 region has 14 residues. Germline loops: CDR1 SGHTA, CDR2 FQGTGA. This sequence originates from a woman aged 40 to 55 with acute or convalescent COVID-19. The chain employs TRBV7-3 and TRBJ2-5; 7 nucleotides align to TRBD1. Sequences were obtained from peripheral blood. The CDR3 nucleotides read TGTGCCAGCAGCTTAATAGGGGGCGATGAGACCCAGTACTTC. Amino acids: CASSLIGGDETQYF. Using reference TRBV7-3 and TRBJ2-5 for the parts outside the CDR3, the full variable domain is GAGVSQTPSNKVTEKGKYVELRCDPISGHTALYWYRQSLGQGPEFLIYFQGTGAADDSGLPNDRFFAVRPEGSVSTLKIQRTERGDSAVYLCASSLIGGDETQYFGPGTRLLVL.